These 28 T cell receptor beta chains were sequenced from one sample in a study of human CD8 memory T cell subsets. UMI-labeled 5' RACE was the method by which TCR beta libraries were made. TCRdb reprocessed the 5' RACE reads and keeps a single row for each CDR3 protein, giving no DNA. This sample's table reports about 10,000 distinct CDR3 sequences. TPEX cells were exhausted-like CCR7+ PD-1+ TIGIT+ early memory CD8+ T cells. The sequenced sample consisted of CD8+ T cells from PBMCs. Receptor source: a human donor in good health.

The chain is built from TRBV6-6 and TRBJ1-2. Per germline, CDR1 MNHNY and CDR2 SVGAGI (reference sequence). The CDR3 length is 15 residues. The chain's CDR3 is CASSSAEKERNGYTF.

This chain uses TRBV25-1 with TRBJ1-2; no DNA is available, so the TRBD1 call from TCRdb remains unchecked. Germline loops: CDR1 MGHDK, CDR2 SYGVNS. The CDR3 sequence is 14 residues long. CDR3 sequence reads: CASKSQADTGGYTF.

This clonotype is labeled medium-sized based on frequency. J is TRBJ2-2 and V is TRBV29-1. The CDR3 spans 11 residues. Germline values: CDR1 SQVTM, CDR2 ANQGSEA. This chain's CDR3 is CSVEVTGELFF.

The chain employs TRBV30 and TRBJ1-1. The germline CDR1 and CDR2 sequences are GTSNPN and SVGIG (reference sequence). The CDR3 is 14 amino acids. The CDR3 is CAWSEVGMNTEAFF.

The J gene is TRBJ1-2, the V gene TRBV4-1; TCRdb's assignment of TRBD1 cannot be checked, as there is no DNA. The germline gives CDR1 MGHRA, CDR2 YSYEKL. CDR3 size: 15 residues. CDR3 protein: CASSPTGGTDYGYTF.

The chain joins TRBV2 to TRBJ2-7. The germline V gene encodes CDR1 SNHLY and CDR2 FYNNEI. The CDR3 consists of 13 residues. The CDR3 here is CASSEAVTYEQYF.

CDR3 sequence reads: CASSWTSGTDTQYF. The gene calls are TRBV7-8 and TRBJ2-3; TCRdb proposes TRBD2, but this gene call is untestable without DNA. CDR3 length: 14 residues. Per the germline V gene, CDR1 is SGHVS and CDR2 is FQNEAQ.

The chain links TRBV7-9 to TRBJ1-5; the TCRdb D gene call, TRBD1, has no DNA to confirm it. CDR3 size: 14 residues. Germline V gene lookup returns CDR1 SEHNR and CDR2 FQNEAQ (reference sequence). This CDR3 reads CASSATGGNQPQHF. Full variable domain (rest looked up from reference TRBV7-9 and TRBJ1-5): DTGVSQNPRHKITKRGQNVTFRCDPISEHNRLYWYRQTLGQGPEFLTYFQNEAQLEKSRLLSDRFSAERPKGSFSTLEIQRTEQGDSAMYLCASSATGGNQPQHFGDGTRLSIL.

The J gene is TRBJ1-1, the V gene TRBV12-3 or TRBV12-4. The CDR3 covers 15 residues. The CDR3 region is CASSSGGLGTTEAFF.

The CDR3 protein is CASSETWRELFF. The chain joins TRBV6-2 or TRBV6-3 to TRBJ2-2. Germline V gene data show CDR1 as MNHEY and CDR2 as SVGEGT. The CDR3 has 12 residues.

This chain links TRBV9 with TRBJ2-7; absent DNA, TCRdb's TRBD1 call cannot be checked. CDR1 is SGDLS, CDR2 YYNGEE, per germline. The CDR3 totals 14 residues. CDR3 residues: CASSAGTAMVEQYF.

The genes are TRBV30 and TRBJ2-3. The CDR3 spans 13 residues. CDR1 and CDR2 (germline): GTSNPN, SVGIG (reference sequence). The chain's CDR3 is CAWSSDAADTQYF. The whole variable domain, remainder taken from reference TRBV30 and TRBJ2-3, is SQTIHQWPATLVQPVGSPLSLECTVEGTSNPNLYWYRQAAGRGLQLLFYSVGIGQISSEVPQNLSASRPQDRQFILSSKKLLLSDSGFYLCAWSSDAADTQYFGPGTRLTVL.

The rearrangement links TRBV4-2 to TRBJ1-5; TCRdb's assignment of TRBD1 cannot be checked, as there is no DNA. In germline, CDR1 is LGHNA, CDR2 YNFKEQ. There are 15 residues in the CDR3. CDR3 region: CASSRTRAVNQPQHF.

The chain combines TRBV29-1 with TRBJ1-1; TCRdb calls TRBD1, which cannot be checked without DNA. Looked up from germline, CDR1 is SQVTM and CDR2 is ANQGSEA. The CDR3 contains 13 residues. The CDR3 is CSGWPGGETEAFF.

This clonotype is medium-sized by frequency. The V gene is TRBV9, the J gene TRBJ2-2; no DNA is available, so the TRBD1 call from TCRdb remains unchecked. CDR1 and CDR2 from the germline V gene are SGDLS and YYNGEE. The CDR3 runs 16 residues. CDR3 sequence reads: CASSVSGAANTGELFF.

The genes are TRBV7-2 and TRBJ2-1; checking the TCRdb D call of TRBD1 is not possible without DNA. This CDR3 contains 15 residues. Germline lookup yields CDR1 SGHTA and CDR2 FQGNSA. The CDR3 here is CASSLGVRGYNEQFF.

The chain's CDR3 is CASSPDGDAEAFF. The gene calls are TRBV12-3 or TRBV12-4 and TRBJ1-1. The CDR3 length is 13 residues.

This chain links TRBV28 with TRBJ2-3; TCRdb returns TRBD2, unconfirmable since there is no DNA. The V gene's germline CDR1 is MDHEN and CDR2 SYDVKM. This CDR3 has 15 residues. The CDR3 sequence is CASRGFAGLVDTQYF.

The rearrangement uses TRBV25-1 and TRBJ1-1; TCRdb calls TRBD1, which cannot be checked without DNA. The CDR3 runs to 12 residues. Germline assignment: CDR1 MGHDK and CDR2 SYGVNS. The CDR3 loop is CASSAKQGRAFF.

This sequence joins TRBV20-1 and TRBJ2-1; TCRdb reports TRBD1, a call that lacks DNA to check it against. The CDR3 totals 13 residues. The germline CDR1 and CDR2 sequences are DFQATT and SNEGSKA (reference sequence). The CDR3 loop reads CSAQGRSYNEQFF.

J is TRBJ2-5 and V is TRBV20-1. The germline CDR1 and CDR2 sequences are DFQATT and SNEGSKA (reference sequence). The CDR3 totals 16 residues. Here the CDR3 reads CSAREPSAYSQETQYF.

This clonotype is medium-sized by frequency. The rearrangement joins TRBV10-2 to TRBJ1-1; without DNA, the TCRdb call of TRBD1 cannot be checked. Germline-derived CDR1 and CDR2 are WSHSY and SAAADI. This CDR3 is 13 amino acids long. The CDR3 loop reads CASTSGLFTEAFF.

J is TRBJ2-7 and V is TRBV7-6; as DNA is missing, the TRBD2 call by TCRdb cannot be tested. The length of the CDR3 is 14 residues. CDR1 is SGHVS, CDR2 FNYEAQ, per germline. CDR3 region: CASSLETSGYEQYF.

The V gene is TRBV2, the J gene TRBJ2-3; lacking DNA, the TRBD1 call made by TCRdb goes unchecked. Germline V lookup: CDR1 SNHLY, CDR2 FYNNEI. This CDR3 spans 11 amino acids. CDR3 region: CASKRGDTQYF. Full variable domain (remainder filled in from reference TRBV2 and TRBJ2-3): EPEVTQTPSHQVTQMGQEVILRCVPISNHLYFYWYRQILGQKVEFLVSFYNNEISEKSEIFDDQFSVERPDGSNFTLKIRSTKLEDSAMYFCASKRGDTQYFGPGTRLTVL.

V usage is TRBV7-9 and J usage is TRBJ1-1; the TCRdb call, TRBD1, lacks DNA for checking. Germline CDR1 is SEHNR and CDR2 is FQNEAQ (reference sequence). The CDR3 contains 15 residues. CDR3 residues: CASSSAGVMNTEAFF.

V is TRBV4-3 and J is TRBJ1-2. The CDR3 sequence is 13 residues long. Germline assignment: CDR1 LGHNA and CDR2 YSLEER. The CDR3 here is CASSPTRNYGYTF.

The genes are TRBV4-1 and TRBJ2-1; TCRdb's assignment of TRBD2 cannot be checked, as there is no DNA. Germline values: CDR1 MGHRA, CDR2 YSYEKL. This CDR3 has 14 residues. The CDR3 region is CASSQAETSGGEFF.

The chain employs TRBV13 and TRBJ2-5. Per germline, CDR1 PRHDT and CDR2 FYEKMQ (reference sequence). The CDR3 is 13 residues long. The CDR3 region is CASSLGTQETQYF.